This entry describes one T cell receptor (beta chain). The antigen remains undetermined. The entry originates in a study of OX40 agonist ivuxolimab in advanced cancers. Study-wide context: An anti-OX40 (CD134) antibody with agonistic activity, ivuxolimab, was administered to patients. Participants could have had prior anti-PD-1, anti-PD-L1 or anti-CTLA-4 therapy, and 40% had some.

Findings and limits, study-wide: It was not determined which antigens were specifically recognized by the peripheral T cells that had undergone clonal expansion. Among the lowest peripheral clonal expansion occurred in 0.1-3.0 mg/kg partial responders.

The CDR3 contains 15 residues. V lost 5 bases, J lost 4 bases, and 11 bases stayed unmatched. Germline-derived CDR1 and CDR2 are SQVTM and ANQGSEA. The assay was immunoSEQ multiplex PCR, and TCRdb's table has in-frame clones only and misses some. The sample comprises about 55,000 clones, about 88% of which are singletons, and approximately 7% rests with the top ten. This chain connects TRBV29-1 to TRBJ2-5; 9 nucleotides align to TRBD2. The origin of this receptor is an adult with an advanced solid tumor such as melanoma, head and neck, liver or kidney cancer. The sample in question was CD4+ or CD8+ T cells sorted from blood, obtained in a trial of the OX40 agonist ivuxolimab. The CDR3 region is CSVRGLAGMLETQYF. In nucleotides, the CDR3 is TGCAGCGTTCGGGGTCTAGCGGGGATGTTAGAGACCCAGTACTTC.